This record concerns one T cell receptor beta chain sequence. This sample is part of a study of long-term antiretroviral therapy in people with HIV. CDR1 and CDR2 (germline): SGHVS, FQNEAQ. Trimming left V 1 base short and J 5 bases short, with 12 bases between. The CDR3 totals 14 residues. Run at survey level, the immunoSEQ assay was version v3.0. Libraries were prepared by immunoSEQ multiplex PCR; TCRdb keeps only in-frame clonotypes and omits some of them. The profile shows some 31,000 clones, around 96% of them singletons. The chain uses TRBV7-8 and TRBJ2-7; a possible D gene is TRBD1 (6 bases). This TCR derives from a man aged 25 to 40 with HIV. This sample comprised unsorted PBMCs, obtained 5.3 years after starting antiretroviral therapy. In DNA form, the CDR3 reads TGTGCCAGCAGCTTAGTTAACAGGGATCACGAGCAGTACTTC. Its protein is CASSLVNRDHEQYF.